A selection of T cell receptor beta chains follows, all from one sample in a study of blood T cell repertoires in COVID-19. Clones were sequenced by immunoSEQ multiplex PCR, and TCRdb holds only the in-frame ones, with some missing. The sample has roughly 380,000 clones, less than 85% seen once. Sequenced material: peripheral blood. Receptors were obtained from a woman under 30 with acute or convalescent COVID-19. Both conserved end residues are part of each CDR3. The order of the fields is V gene, D gene, clone size, J gene, CDR3 protein, CDR3 DNA. A D gene is named only where the DNA matches it firmly. A clone size is listed for some rows: how often the clone was seen (once, few, many), or a class if it is expanded.

v_call: TRBV6-1; d_call: .; clone_size: .; j_call: TRBJ2-7; cdr3_aa: CASSEGVSWSYEQYF; cdr3_nt: TGTGCCAGCAGTGAAGGGGTTAGCTGGTCGTACGAGCAGTACTTC
v_call: TRBV3-1/TRBV3-2; d_call: .; clone_size: .; j_call: TRBJ1-2; cdr3_aa: CASSQGLTRLGYTF; cdr3_nt: TGTGCCAGCAGTCAGGGCCTTACCCGCCTCGGCTACACCTTC
v_call: TRBV18; d_call: .; clone_size: .; j_call: TRBJ1-5; cdr3_aa: CASSPTGDSNQPQHF; cdr3_nt: TGTGCCAGCTCACCGACAGGAGATAGCAATCAGCCCCAGCATTTT
v_call: TRBV30; d_call: TRBD1; clone_size: .; j_call: TRBJ1-1; cdr3_aa: CAWSGTGKRTEAFF; cdr3_nt: TGTGCCTGGAGTGGGACAGGGAAACGGACTGAAGCTTTCTTT
v_call: TRBV6-5; d_call: TRBD1; clone_size: few; j_call: TRBJ2-5; cdr3_aa: CASRDRGPETQYF; cdr3_nt: TGTGCCAGCAGGGACAGGGGGCCTGAGACCCAGTACTTC
v_call: TRBV6-6; d_call: TRBD1; clone_size: many; j_call: TRBJ1-3; cdr3_aa: CASSLDRAGNTIYF; cdr3_nt: TGTGCCAGCAGTTTGGACAGGGCTGGAAACACCATATATTTT
v_call: TRBV6-5; d_call: TRBD2; clone_size: .; j_call: TRBJ2-1; cdr3_aa: CASSSSGGHNEQFF; cdr3_nt: TGTGCCAGCAGTTCTAGCGGGGGCCACAATGAGCAGTTCTTC
v_call: TRBV5-1; d_call: .; clone_size: .; j_call: TRBJ2-7; cdr3_aa: CASSGGDVSYEQYF; cdr3_nt: TGCGCCAGCAGCGGCGGGGACGTCTCCTACGAGCAGTACTTC
v_call: TRBV19; d_call: TRBD1; clone_size: .; j_call: TRBJ2-5; cdr3_aa: CASGTGYIGETQYF; cdr3_nt: TGTGCCAGTGGGACAGGGTATATTGGGGAGACCCAGTACTTC
v_call: TRBV6-5; d_call: TRBD1; clone_size: .; j_call: TRBJ1-4; cdr3_aa: CASRETGASNEKLFF; cdr3_nt: TGTGCCAGCAGAGAGACAGGGGCGAGTAATGAAAAACTGTTTTTT
v_call: TRBV5-6; d_call: TRBD1; clone_size: .; j_call: TRBJ1-2; cdr3_aa: CASSDEGQASYGYTF; cdr3_nt: TGTGCCAGCAGTGACGAAGGACAGGCCAGTTATGGCTACACCTTC
v_call: TRBV5-1; d_call: TRBD2; clone_size: many; j_call: TRBJ2-1; cdr3_aa: CASSLTTGGTYNEQFF; cdr3_nt: TGCGCCAGCAGCTTAACAACGGGGGGAACCTACAATGAGCAGTTCTTC
v_call: TRBV27; d_call: .; clone_size: once; j_call: TRBJ1-5; cdr3_aa: CASSTREDQPQHF; cdr3_nt: TGTGCCAGCAGTACCCGGGAGGACCAGCCCCAGCATTTT
v_call: TRBV2; d_call: TRBD1; clone_size: .; j_call: TRBJ1-2; cdr3_aa: CASSTTGVGNYGYTF; cdr3_nt: TGTGCCAGCAGTACCACAGGGGTGGGCAACTATGGCTACACCTTC
v_call: TRBV5-1; d_call: .; clone_size: .; j_call: TRBJ1-3; cdr3_aa: CASSLQSPLDTIYF; cdr3_nt: TGCGCCAGCAGCCTTCAGAGTCCCCTAGACACCATATATTTT
v_call: TRBV11-3; d_call: .; clone_size: .; j_call: TRBJ1-2; cdr3_aa: CASSLDSGYTF; cdr3_nt: TGTGCCAGCAGCTTGGACAGTGGCTACACCTTC
v_call: TRBV2; d_call: TRBD1; clone_size: .; j_call: TRBJ1-3; cdr3_aa: CASSTGGSGNTIYF; cdr3_nt: TGTGCCAGCAGTACAGGGGGCTCTGGAAACACCATATATTTT
v_call: TRBV7-3; d_call: TRBD1; clone_size: .; j_call: TRBJ2-1; cdr3_aa: CASSAGQGNEQFF; cdr3_nt: TGTGCCAGCAGCGCGGGACAGGGCAATGAGCAGTTCTTC
v_call: TRBV28; d_call: TRBD2; clone_size: .; j_call: TRBJ2-5; cdr3_aa: CASSFKGLAGGGLLETQYF; cdr3_nt: TGTGCCAGCAGTTTTAAGGGGCTAGCGGGAGGCGGACTTTTGGAGACCCAGTACTTC
v_call: TRBV9; d_call: TRBD1; clone_size: .; j_call: TRBJ1-1; cdr3_aa: CASSAIDDRENTEAFF; cdr3_nt: TGTGCCAGCAGCGCCATTGACGACAGGGAGAACACTGAAGCTTTCTTT
v_call: TRBV9; d_call: TRBD1; clone_size: .; j_call: TRBJ2-3; cdr3_aa: CASSPRTGGPDTQYF; cdr3_nt: TGTGCCAGCAGCCCCCGGACAGGGGGACCAGATACGCAGTATTTT
v_call: TRBV19; d_call: TRBD1; clone_size: .; j_call: TRBJ1-2; cdr3_aa: CASSLGNLQGSNYGYTF; cdr3_nt: TGTGCCAGTAGTCTAGGAAACCTACAGGGGTCGAACTATGGCTACACCTTC
v_call: TRBV9; d_call: .; clone_size: .; j_call: TRBJ1-3; cdr3_aa: CASSLNPLGQGSGNTIYF; cdr3_nt: TGTGCCAGCAGCCTAAATCCCTTGGGGCAGGGCTCTGGAAACACCATATATTTT